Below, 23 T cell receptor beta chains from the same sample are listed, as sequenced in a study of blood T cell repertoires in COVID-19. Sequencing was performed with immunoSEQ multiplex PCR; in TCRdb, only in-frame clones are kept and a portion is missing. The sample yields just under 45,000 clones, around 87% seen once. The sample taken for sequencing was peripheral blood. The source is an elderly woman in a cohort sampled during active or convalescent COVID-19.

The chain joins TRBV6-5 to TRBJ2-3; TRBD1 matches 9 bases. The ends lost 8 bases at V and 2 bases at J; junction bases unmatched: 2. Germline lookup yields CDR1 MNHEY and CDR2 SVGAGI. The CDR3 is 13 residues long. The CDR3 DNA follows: TGTGCCAGCGGGACAGGGTACACAGATACGCAGTATTTT. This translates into CASGTGYTDTQYF.

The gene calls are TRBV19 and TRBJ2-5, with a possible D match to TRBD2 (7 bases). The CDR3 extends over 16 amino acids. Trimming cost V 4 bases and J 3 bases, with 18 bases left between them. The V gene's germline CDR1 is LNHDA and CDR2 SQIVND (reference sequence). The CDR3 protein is CASSKGGGRREETQYF. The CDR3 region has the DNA TGTGCCAGTAGTAAGGGGGGAGGGCGCAGAGAAGAGACCCAGTACTTC.

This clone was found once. The CDR3 loop is CASSYSRGGELFF. Written as DNA, the CDR3 is TGTGCCAGCAGTTACTCACGGGGCGGGGAGCTGTTTTTT. V and J are TRBV6-5 and TRBJ2-2, with D perhaps TRBD2 (5 bases). The germline gives CDR1 MNHEY, CDR2 SVGAGI. The CDR3 spans 13 residues. V was pared by 0 bases and J by 7 bases, with 6 bases between.

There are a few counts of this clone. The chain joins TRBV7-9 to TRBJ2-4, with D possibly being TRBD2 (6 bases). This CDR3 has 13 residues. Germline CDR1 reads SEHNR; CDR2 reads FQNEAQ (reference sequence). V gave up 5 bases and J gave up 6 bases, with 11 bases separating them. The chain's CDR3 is CASSPRGRNIQYF. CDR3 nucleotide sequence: TGTGCCAGCAGCCCCCGGGGGAGAAACATTCAGTACTTC.

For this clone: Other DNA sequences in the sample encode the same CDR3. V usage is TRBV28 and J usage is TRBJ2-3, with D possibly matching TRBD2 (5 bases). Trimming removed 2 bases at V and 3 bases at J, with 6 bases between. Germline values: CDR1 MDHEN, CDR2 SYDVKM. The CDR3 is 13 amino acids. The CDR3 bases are TGTGCCAGCAGTTTACGGGGAACAGATACGCAGTATTTT. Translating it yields CASSLRGTDTQYF.

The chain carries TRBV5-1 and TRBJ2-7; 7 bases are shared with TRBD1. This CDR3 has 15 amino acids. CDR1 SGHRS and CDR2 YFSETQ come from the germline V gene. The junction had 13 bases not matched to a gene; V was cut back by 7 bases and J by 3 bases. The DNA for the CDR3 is TGCGCCAGCGGCGAGTGGACAGGACCTAACTACGAGCAGTACTTC. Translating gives CASGEWTGPNYEQYF.

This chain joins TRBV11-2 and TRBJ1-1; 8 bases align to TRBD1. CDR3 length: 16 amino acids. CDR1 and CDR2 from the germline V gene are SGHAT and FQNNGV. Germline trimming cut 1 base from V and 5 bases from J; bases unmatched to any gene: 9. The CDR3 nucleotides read TGTGCCAGCAGCTTAGGGGCAGGGGGCTCGGGAACTGAAGCTTTCTTT. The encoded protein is CASSLGAGGSGTEAFF.

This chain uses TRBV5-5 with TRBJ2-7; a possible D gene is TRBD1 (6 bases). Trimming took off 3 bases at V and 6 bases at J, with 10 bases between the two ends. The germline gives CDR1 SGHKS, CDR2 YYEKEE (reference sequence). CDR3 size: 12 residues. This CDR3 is CASSSQGFEQYF. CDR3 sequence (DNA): TGTGCCAGCAGCTCCCAGGGGTTCGAGCAGTACTTC.

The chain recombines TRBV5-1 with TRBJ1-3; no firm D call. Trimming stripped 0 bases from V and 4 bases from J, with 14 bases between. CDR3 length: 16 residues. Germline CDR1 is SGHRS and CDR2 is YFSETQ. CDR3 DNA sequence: TGCGCCAGCAGCTTGGTACAGATTCATGAGGGAAACACCATATATTTT. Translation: CASSLVQIHEGNTIYF.

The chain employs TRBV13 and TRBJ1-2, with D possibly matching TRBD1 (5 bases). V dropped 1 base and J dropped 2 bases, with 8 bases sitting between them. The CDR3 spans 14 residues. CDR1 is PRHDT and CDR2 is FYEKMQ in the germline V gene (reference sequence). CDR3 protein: CASSLVAGNYGYTF. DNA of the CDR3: TGTGCCAGCAGCTTAGTGGCAGGGAACTATGGCTACACCTTC.

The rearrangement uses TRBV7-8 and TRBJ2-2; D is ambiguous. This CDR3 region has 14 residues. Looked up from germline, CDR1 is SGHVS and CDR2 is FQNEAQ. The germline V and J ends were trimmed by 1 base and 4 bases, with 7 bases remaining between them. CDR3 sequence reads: CASSLELVTGELFF. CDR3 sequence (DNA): TGTGCCAGCAGCTTAGAGCTTGTCACCGGGGAGCTGTTTTTT.

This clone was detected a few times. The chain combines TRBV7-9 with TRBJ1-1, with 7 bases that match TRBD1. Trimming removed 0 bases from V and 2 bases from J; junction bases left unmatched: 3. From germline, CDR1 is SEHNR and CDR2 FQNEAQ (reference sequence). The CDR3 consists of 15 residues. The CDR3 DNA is TGTGCCAGCAGCTTAGCAGGGACAGCAAACACTGAAGCTTTCTTT. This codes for CASSLAGTANTEAFF.

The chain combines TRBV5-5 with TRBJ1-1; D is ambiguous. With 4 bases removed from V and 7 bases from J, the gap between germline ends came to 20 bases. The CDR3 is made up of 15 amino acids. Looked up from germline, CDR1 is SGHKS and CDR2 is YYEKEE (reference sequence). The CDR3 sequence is CASSNRLIQSDEAFF. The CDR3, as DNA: TGTGCCAGCAGCAACCGACTGATTCAAAGTGATGAAGCTTTCTTT.

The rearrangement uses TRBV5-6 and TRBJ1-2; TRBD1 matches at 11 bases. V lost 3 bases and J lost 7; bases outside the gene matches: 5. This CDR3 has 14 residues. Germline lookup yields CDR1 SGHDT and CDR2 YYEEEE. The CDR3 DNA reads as TGTGCCAGCAGCTGGGGACAGGGGGTGCGTGGCTACACCTTC. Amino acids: CASSWGQGVRGYTF.

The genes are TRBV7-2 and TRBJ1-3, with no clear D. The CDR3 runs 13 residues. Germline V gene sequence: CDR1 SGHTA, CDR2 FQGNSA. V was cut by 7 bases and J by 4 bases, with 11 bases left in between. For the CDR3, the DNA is TGTGCCAGCACCTCGGGGTTAGGAAACACCATATATTTT. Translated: CASTSGLGNTIYF.

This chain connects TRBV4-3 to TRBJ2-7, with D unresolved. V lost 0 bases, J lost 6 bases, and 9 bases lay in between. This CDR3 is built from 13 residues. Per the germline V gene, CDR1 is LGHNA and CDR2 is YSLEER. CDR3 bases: TGCGCCAGCAGCCAAGACCTAGTGGGCGAGCAGTACTTC. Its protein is CASSQDLVGEQYF.

The CDR3 region has the DNA TGTGCCAGCTCAACACAAGAGACCCAGTACTTC. It yields the protein CASSTQETQYF. The J gene is TRBJ2-5, the V gene TRBV18; unclear D gene. Germline values: CDR1 KGHSH, CDR2 LQKENI. The V gene lost 5 bases and the J gene lost 2 bases, with 3 bases spanning the gap. The CDR3 consists of 11 residues.

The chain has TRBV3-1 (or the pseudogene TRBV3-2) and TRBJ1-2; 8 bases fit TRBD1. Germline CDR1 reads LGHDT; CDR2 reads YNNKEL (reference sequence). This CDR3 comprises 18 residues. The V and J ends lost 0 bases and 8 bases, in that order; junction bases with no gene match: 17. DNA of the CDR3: TGTGCCAGCAGCCAAGATCCAGGGGGCTCAGGGGGCTGGCGAGGCTACACCTTC. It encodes CASSQDPGGSGGWRGYTF.

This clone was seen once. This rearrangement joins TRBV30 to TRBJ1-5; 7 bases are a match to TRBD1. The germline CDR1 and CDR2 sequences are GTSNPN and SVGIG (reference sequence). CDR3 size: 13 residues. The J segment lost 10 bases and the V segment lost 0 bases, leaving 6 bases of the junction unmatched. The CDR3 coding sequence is TGTGCCTGGAGTGTTAGGACAGGTGTTCCCCAGCATTTT. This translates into CAWSVRTGVPQHF.

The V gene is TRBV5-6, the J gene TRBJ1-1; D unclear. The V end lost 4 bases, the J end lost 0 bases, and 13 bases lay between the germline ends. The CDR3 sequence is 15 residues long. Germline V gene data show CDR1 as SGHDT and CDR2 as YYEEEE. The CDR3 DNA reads TGTGCCAGCAGCCCCATAACTTTGGTGAACACTGAAGCTTTCTTT. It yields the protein CASSPITLVNTEAFF.

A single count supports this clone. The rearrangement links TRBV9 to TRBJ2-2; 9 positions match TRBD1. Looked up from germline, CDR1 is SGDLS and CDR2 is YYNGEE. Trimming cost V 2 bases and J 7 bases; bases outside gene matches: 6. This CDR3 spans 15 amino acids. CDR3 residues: CASSVGQGFIGELFF. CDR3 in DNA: TGTGCCAGCAGCGTCGGACAGGGGTTTATCGGGGAGCTGTTTTTT.

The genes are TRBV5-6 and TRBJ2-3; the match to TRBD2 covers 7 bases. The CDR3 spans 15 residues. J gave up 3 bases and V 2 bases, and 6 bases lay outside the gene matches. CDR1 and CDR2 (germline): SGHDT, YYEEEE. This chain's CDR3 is CASSFAGDGTDTQYF. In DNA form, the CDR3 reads TGTGCCAGCAGCTTTGCGGGGGACGGAACAGATACGCAGTATTTT.

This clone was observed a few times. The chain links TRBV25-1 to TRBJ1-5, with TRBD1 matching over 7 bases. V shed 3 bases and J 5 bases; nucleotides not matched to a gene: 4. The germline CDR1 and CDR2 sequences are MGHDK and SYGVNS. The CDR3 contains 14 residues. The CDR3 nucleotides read TGTGCCAGCAGTGAGACAGGGAGGCATCAGCCCCAGCATTTT. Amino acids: CASSETGRHQPQHF.